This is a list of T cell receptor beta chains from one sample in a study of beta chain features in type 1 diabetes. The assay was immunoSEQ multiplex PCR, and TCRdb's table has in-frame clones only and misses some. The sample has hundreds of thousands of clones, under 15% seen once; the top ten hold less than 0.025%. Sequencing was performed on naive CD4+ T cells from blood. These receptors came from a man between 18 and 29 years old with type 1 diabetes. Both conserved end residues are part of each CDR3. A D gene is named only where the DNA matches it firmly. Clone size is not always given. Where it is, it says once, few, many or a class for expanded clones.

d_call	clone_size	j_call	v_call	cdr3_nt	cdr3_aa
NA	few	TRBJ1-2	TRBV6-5	TGTGCCAGCAGTTACTCGACGGGCACCCCGAACTATGGCTACACCTTC	CASSYSTGTPNYGYTF
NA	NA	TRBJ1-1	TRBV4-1	TGCGCCAGCAGCCAAGATGAGAGACAGGTCTTTGTAGGCACTGAAGCTTTCTTT	CASSQDERQVFVGTEAFF
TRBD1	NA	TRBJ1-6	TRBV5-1	TGCGCCAGCAGCTCGGGACAGGGCAATTCACCCCTCCACTTT	CASSSGQGNSPLHF
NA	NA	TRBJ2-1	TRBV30	TGTGCCTGGAGTCAAGGCAGTTCCTACAATGAGCAGTTCTTC	CAWSQGSSYNEQFF
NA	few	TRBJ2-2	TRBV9	TGTGCCAGCAGCGTAGACGTGGGGCAGAACACCGGGGAGCTGTTTTTT	CASSVDVGQNTGELFF
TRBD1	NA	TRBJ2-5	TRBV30	TGTACCTGGAGTGGACAGGCCCAAGAGACCCAGTACTTC	CTWSGQAQETQYF
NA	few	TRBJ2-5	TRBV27	TGTGCCAGCAGTTTAAGACTCGGGACCCTCCAAGAGACCCAGTACTTC	CASSLRLGTLQETQYF
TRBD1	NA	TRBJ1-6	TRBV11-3	TGTGCCAGCAGTACAGGGGAGGAATCACCCCTCCACTTT	CASSTGEESPLHF
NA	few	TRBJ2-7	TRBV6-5	TGTGCCAGCAGCCGAGGGCTCTCCTACGAGCAGTACTTC	CASSRGLSYEQYF
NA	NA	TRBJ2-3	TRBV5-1	TGCGCCAGCAGCTTGGTACCCGGGAACACAGATACGCAGTATTTT	CASSLVPGNTDTQYF
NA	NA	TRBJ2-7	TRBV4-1	TGCGCCAGCAGCGCCGAGGGGGGTCCCTACGAGCAGTACTTC	CASSAEGGPYEQYF
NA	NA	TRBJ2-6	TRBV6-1	TGTGCCAGCAGTGAACTTATGGGCGCTGGGGCCAACGTCCTGACTTTC	CASSELMGAGANVLTF
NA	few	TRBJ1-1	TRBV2	TGTGCCAGCAGTGTCTCAACTGAAGCTTTCTTT	CASSVSTEAFF
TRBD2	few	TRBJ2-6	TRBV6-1	TGTGCCAGCTTCCACGGGGGGACCGGGGCCAACGTCCTGACTTTC	CASFHGGTGANVLTF
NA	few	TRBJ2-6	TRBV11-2	TGTGCCAGCAGCTCGCAGGACTCTGGGGCCAACGTCCTGACTTTC	CASSSQDSGANVLTF
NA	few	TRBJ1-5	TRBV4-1	TGCGCCAGCAGCCAAGATGGCGGGGGTTTGGGCAATCAGCCCCAGCATTTT	CASSQDGGGLGNQPQHF
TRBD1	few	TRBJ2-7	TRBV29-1	TGCAGCGTTGGTGACAGGGCCGAGCAGTACTTC	CSVGDRAEQYF
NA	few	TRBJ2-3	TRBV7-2	TGTGCCAGCAGCTTAGGACCCTATGCCTCGGCAGATACGCAGTATTTT	CASSLGPYASADTQYF
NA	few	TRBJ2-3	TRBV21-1	TGTGCCAGCAGCAAAGATGAGGGGGGTAGCACAGATACGCAGTATTTT	CASSKDEGGSTDTQYF
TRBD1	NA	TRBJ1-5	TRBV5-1	TGCGCCAGCAGCTTGGGGCAGGGGGATAGCAATCAGCCCCAGCATTTT	CASSLGQGDSNQPQHF
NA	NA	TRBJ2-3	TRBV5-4	TGTGCCAGCAGCTTGGTGGGCCAGGGCAGCACAGATACGCAGTATTTT	CASSLVGQGSTDTQYF
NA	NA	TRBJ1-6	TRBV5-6	TGTGCCAGCAGCTTGATACCGGGGCCGTATATCACCCTCCACTTT	CASSLIPGPYITLHF
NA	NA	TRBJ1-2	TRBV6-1	TGTGCCAGCAGTGAATTATCCTATGGCTACACCTTC	CASSELSYGYTF
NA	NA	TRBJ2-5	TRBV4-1	TGCGCCAGCAGCCAATATGCAACGGGGGAACGACAAGAGACCCAGTACTTC	CASSQYATGERQETQYF
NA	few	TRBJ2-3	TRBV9	TGTGCCAGCAGCGCCCACGGGGATCTAACTGATACGCAGTATTTT	CASSAHGDLTDTQYF
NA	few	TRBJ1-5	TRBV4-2	TGTGCCAGCAGCCAATCCGGGGCTTATCAGCCCCAGCATTTT	CASSQSGAYQPQHF
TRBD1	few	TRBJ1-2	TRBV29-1	TGCAGCGTTGAAAATCAGGGGGCACGCTTCAGTTATGGCTACACCTTC	CSVENQGARFSYGYTF
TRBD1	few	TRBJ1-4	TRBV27	TGTGCCAGCAGTCTCACAGGGGCTAATGAAAAACTGTTTTTT	CASSLTGANEKLFF
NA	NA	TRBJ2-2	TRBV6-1	TGTGCCAGCAGTGAAACTACGGCCGGGGAGCTGTTTTTT	CASSETTAGELFF
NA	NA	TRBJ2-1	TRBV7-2	TGTGCCAGCAGCCCATGGGCTAGCTACAATGAGCAGTTCTTC	CASSPWASYNEQFF
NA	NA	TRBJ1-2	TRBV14	TGTGCCAGCAGTAAGGGCTATGGCTACACCTTC	CASSKGYGYTF
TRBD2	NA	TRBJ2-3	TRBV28	TGTGCCAGCACACAACCGGGACTAGCGATTCAAGATACGCAGTATTTT	CASTQPGLAIQDTQYF
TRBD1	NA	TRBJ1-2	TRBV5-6	TGTGCCAGCAGCTTGGCGGGCCGCGGACAGGGGAACTATGGCTACACCTTC	CASSLAGRGQGNYGYTF
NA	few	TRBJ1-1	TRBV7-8	TGTGCCAGCAGCTTATGGCCCGGCAAGGACACTGAAGCTTTCTTT	CASSLWPGKDTEAFF
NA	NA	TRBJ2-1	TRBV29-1	TGCAGCGTTGGCCACGCGACCGCCTGGTCCTCCAATGAGCAGTTCTTC	CSVGHATAWSSNEQFF
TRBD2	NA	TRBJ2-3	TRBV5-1	TGCGCCAGCAGCGTCGGGACTAACCTGATCACAGATACGCAGTATTTT	CASSVGTNLITDTQYF
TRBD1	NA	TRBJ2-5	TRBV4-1	TGCGCCAGCAGCCCCAGGGGGCAGGGTCAAGAGACCCAGTACTTC	CASSPRGQGQETQYF
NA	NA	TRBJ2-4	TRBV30	TGTGCCTGGAGTCGGGGCAAAAACATTCAGTACTTC	CAWSRGKNIQYF
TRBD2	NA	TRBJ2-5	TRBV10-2	TGCGCCAGCAGATCTAGCGGGGGGCCTCAAGAGACCCAGTACTTC	CASRSSGGPQETQYF
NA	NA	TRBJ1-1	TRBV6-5	TGTGCCAGCAGTTACTCGGAGCACGGGAACACTGAAGCTTTCTTT	CASSYSEHGNTEAFF
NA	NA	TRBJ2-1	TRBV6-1	TGTGCCAGCAATCCTACGGGACCTTACAATGAGCAGTTCTTC	CASNPTGPYNEQFF
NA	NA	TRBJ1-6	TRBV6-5	TGTGCCAGCAGTTACGGGGGGACGAGCGATAATTCACCCCTCCACTTT	CASSYGGTSDNSPLHF